One sample yielded the 5 T cell receptor beta chains listed below, sequenced in a study of cytomegalovirus exposure and HLA in healthy donors. Primers for the PCR totalled 60 Vbeta and 13 Jbeta. Libraries were prepared by immunoSEQ multiplex PCR; TCRdb keeps only in-frame clonotypes and omits some of them. The sample lists some 170,000 clones; around 80% were seen once. Material: PBMCs. The receptors here all came from a woman aged 60 to 75 in good health and CMV-seropositive.

The chain carries TRBV30 and TRBJ1-6; tentatively, D is TRBD1 (6 bases). CDR1 GTSNPN and CDR2 SVGIG come from the germline V gene (reference sequence). The V gene lost 3 bases and the J gene lost 6 bases, with 12 bases spanning the gap. The CDR3 is 14 amino acids. Written as DNA, the CDR3 is TGTGCCTGGAGGGGGGCCGCGGCTAATTCACCCCTCCACTTT. Its protein is CAWRGAAANSPLHF.

This clone was counted a single time. The V and J genes are TRBV19 and TRBJ1-4; D is possibly TRBD1 (6 bases). Trimming took off 4 bases at V and 8 bases at J, with 17 bases between the two ends. The CDR3 totals 15 residues. Germline V lookup: CDR1 LNHDA, CDR2 SQIVND (reference sequence). CDR3 nucleotide sequence: TGTGCCAGTAGTAACCTGCAGGGGAAAAAGGAAAAACTGTTTTTT. It translates to CASSNLQGKKEKLFF.

This chain joins TRBV5-1 and TRBJ2-2; possibly TRBD1 for D (6 bases). The germline CDR1 and CDR2 sequences are SGHRS and YFSETQ. With 0 bases removed from V and 7 bases from J, the gap between germline ends came to 7 bases. This CDR3 region has 13 residues. CDR3 sequence reads: CASSLEGVGELFF. The DNA of the CDR3 is TGCGCCAGCAGCTTGGAGGGGGTCGGGGAGCTGTTTTTT.

This clone was seen only once. The chain combines TRBV11-2 with TRBJ1-6; D gene ambiguous. V shed 4 bases and J shed 7 bases, with 17 bases lying between them. The CDR3 covers 16 residues. Germline lookup yields CDR1 SGHAT and CDR2 FQNNGV. This chain's CDR3 is CASSSGPGSGNSPLHF. In DNA form, the CDR3 reads TGTGCCAGCAGCTCAGGACCTGGGTCGGGAAATTCACCCCTCCACTTT. The whole variable domain, remainder taken from reference TRBV11-2 and TRBJ1-6, is EAGVAQSPRYKIIEKRQSVAFWCNPISGHATLYWYQQILGQGPKLLIQFQNNGVVDDSQLPKDRFSAERLKGVDSTLKIQPAKLEDSAVYLCASSSGPGSGNSPLHFGNGTRLTVT.

V is TRBV5-1 and J is TRBJ1-1, with 10 bases that match TRBD1. J lost 5 bases, V lost 6 bases, and 10 bases had no gene match. The CDR3 runs 15 residues. Germline lookup yields CDR1 SGHRS and CDR2 YFSETQ. CDR3 loop: CASTPGRTGGTEAFF. For the CDR3, the DNA is TGCGCCAGCACCCCCGGCCGGACAGGGGGGACTGAAGCTTTCTTT.